This entry describes one TCR beta chain. These data come from a study of beta chain features in type 1 diabetes. The authors reverse transcribed all of the isolated RNA, so sequencing captured expressed TCRB transcripts. Sequenced by immunoSEQ multiplex PCR; TCRdb stores in-frame clones only, minus some. The data show 150,000 to 200,000 clones, approximately 9.1% seen once. Material for sequencing was central memory CD4+ T cells from blood. This TCR was sampled from a woman in her late teens or twenties in good health.

The chain's CDR3 is CASSPRQGDYGYTF. The CDR3 DNA follows: TGTGCCAGCTCACCACGCCAGGGTGACTATGGCTACACCTTC. The chain links TRBV18 to TRBJ1-2; D may be TRBD1 (5 bases). Looked up from germline, CDR1 is KGHSH and CDR2 is LQKENI. V was pared by 1 base and J by 3 bases, with 9 bases between. CDR3 length equals 14 residues. Looking up the rest from reference TRBV18 and TRBJ1-2 gives the full variable domain: NAGVMQNPRHLVRRRGQEARLRCSPMKGHSHVYWYRQLPEEGLKFMVYLQKENIIDESGMPKERFSAEFPKEGPSILRIQQVVRGDSAAYFCASSPRQGDYGYTFGSGTRLTVV.